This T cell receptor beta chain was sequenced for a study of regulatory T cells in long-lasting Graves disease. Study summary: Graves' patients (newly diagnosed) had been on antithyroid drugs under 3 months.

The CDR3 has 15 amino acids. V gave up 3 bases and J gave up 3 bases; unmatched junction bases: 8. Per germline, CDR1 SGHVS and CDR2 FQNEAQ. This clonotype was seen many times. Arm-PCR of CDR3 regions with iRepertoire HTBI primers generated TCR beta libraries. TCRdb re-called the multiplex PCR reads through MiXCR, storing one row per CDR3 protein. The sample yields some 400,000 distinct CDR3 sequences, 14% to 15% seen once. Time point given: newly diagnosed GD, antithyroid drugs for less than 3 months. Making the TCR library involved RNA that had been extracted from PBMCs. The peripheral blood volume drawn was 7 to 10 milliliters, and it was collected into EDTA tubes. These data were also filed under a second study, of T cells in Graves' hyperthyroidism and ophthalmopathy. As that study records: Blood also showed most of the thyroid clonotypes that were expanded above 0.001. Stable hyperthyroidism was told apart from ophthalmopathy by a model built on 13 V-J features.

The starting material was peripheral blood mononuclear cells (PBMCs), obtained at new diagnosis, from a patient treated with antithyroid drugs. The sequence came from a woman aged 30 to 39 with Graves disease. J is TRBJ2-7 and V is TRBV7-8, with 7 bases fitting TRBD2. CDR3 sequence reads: CASSFAGGSHYEQYF. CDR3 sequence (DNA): TGTGCCAGCAGCTTTGCGGGCGGGAGCCACTACGAGCAGTACTTC.